This is a list of T cell receptor beta chains from one sample in a study of blood T cell repertoires in COVID-19. Assay used: immunoSEQ multiplex PCR; TCRdb lists only in-frame clones, some missing. The top ten clones hold 4.6% of a sample with about 79,000 clones, around 90% of them seen once. The sequenced material came from peripheral blood. These receptors came from a man over 45 with active COVID-19. Each CDR3 is given with its conserved first and last residue. The D gene is left open where the match is weak. Expanded clones get a size class; other rows say once, few or many, or leave the size out.

V	J	D	size	CDR3	DNA
TRBV6-5	TRBJ2-7	.	.	CASSPNRVYEQYF	TGTGCCAGCAGCCCCAACAGGGTTTACGAGCAGTACTTC
TRBV6-5	TRBJ2-5	TRBD2	.	CASRREGTGKETQYF	TGTGCCAGCCGACGGGAGGGAACGGGAAAAGAGACCCAGTACTTC
TRBV6-5	TRBJ1-1	.	.	CASSFGSQNTEAFF	TGTGCCAGCAGTTTCGGGTCCCAGAACACTGAAGCTTTCTTT
TRBV24-1	TRBJ2-1	TRBD2	once	CATSDLPTREGRNEQFF	TGTGCCACCAGTGATCTTCCCACCCGGGAGGGCCGCAATGAGCAGTTCTTC
TRBV28	TRBJ1-1	.	.	CASRGGGTEAFF	TGTGCCAGCAGGGGGGGTGGGACTGAAGCTTTCTTT
TRBV11-3	TRBJ1-1	.	.	CASSPRGGSTEAFF	TGTGCCAGCAGCCCTCGAGGGGGTAGCACTGAAGCTTTCTTT
TRBV7-8	TRBJ2-2	.	once	CASSLSHTGELFF	TGTGCCAGCAGCTTATCTCACACCGGGGAGCTGTTTTTT
TRBV28	TRBJ2-3	.	once	CASSRPLGLADTQYF	TGTGCCAGCAGCCGACCGTTGGGCCTCGCAGATACGCAGTATTTT
TRBV5-1	TRBJ2-3	TRBD2	.	CASTIAGAGAQYF	TGCGCCAGCACGATAGCGGGGGCGGGGGCGCAGTATTTT
TRBV7-3	TRBJ1-1	.	.	CASSFSGGPAGTEAFF	TGTGCCAGCAGCTTTAGTGGCGGGCCCGCCGGCACTGAAGCTTTCTTT
TRBV7-7	TRBJ2-5	.	.	CASSQGRFVLQETQYF	TGTGCCAGCAGCCAGGGGCGGTTTGTACTCCAAGAGACCCAGTACTTC
TRBV5-1	TRBJ2-7	.	once	CASSLETSYEQYF	TGCGCCAGCAGCTTGGAGACTAGCTACGAGCAGTACTTC
TRBV6-1	TRBJ2-7	TRBD1	few	CASSEIGTGGVEQYF	TGTGCCAGCAGTGAAATCGGGACAGGGGGCGTCGAGCAGTACTTC
TRBV19	TRBJ1-1	TRBD1	.	CASRHRDRVNTEAFF	TGTGCCAGTAGGCACCGGGACAGGGTGAACACTGAAGCTTTCTTT